This paragraph covers one T cell receptor beta chain sequence. Its antigen is not yet known. Base quality data are lacking; no much larger clone is found one base away. By immunohistochemistry, the tumors of all patients showed robust positive staining for Merkel cell polyomavirus Large T antigen. The study included more than ten Merkel cell carcinoma patients whose blood and/or cultured TIL contained robust KLL-tetramer+ populations exceeding 0.04% of CD8+ T cells. All patients were Caucasian, with a median age of roughly 60 years and a range of about 45 to 77 years. Lymph node tumors were analyzed for patients with unknown primaries presenting with nodal disease, or where primary tissue was insufficient. The sample belongs to a study of tumor-infiltrating T cells and Merkel cell polyomavirus (dated by TCRdb to about 2017). About the investigation overall: CD8+ T cells specific for the Merkel cell polyomavirus KLL epitope were examined in Merkel cell carcinoma patients. Across the study, one tumor sample was obtained as a frozen nodal tumor digest and one as a flash-frozen core biopsy of a metastasis. Patients received varied, non-standardized therapies including chemotherapy, radiation and immunotherapies. TRB sequencing was performed on KLL-tetramer-sorted cells from blood or tumor-infiltrating lymphocytes in 14 samples, as well as on about a dozen matched whole-tumor samples. Varying disease stages were represented at patient presentation, and patients were followed for a median of about 2.7 years (range roughly 1.1 to 6.0 years). Most whole-tumor samples were obtained as 25-micron curls cut from formalin-fixed, paraffin-embedded tissue blocks.

Library creation used the immunoSEQ multiplex PCR assay. Adaptive Biotechnologies (Seattle, WA) carried out the genomic DNA extraction, TRB sequencing and normalization. The source study handled its data this way. To compute clonality, the Shannon entropy of productive TRB sequences was normalized by log2 of unique productive sequences and then subtracted from one. KLL-specific clonotypes in tumors were found by matching TCRbeta CDR3 amino acid sequences to the sequences from the tetramer-sorted sample of each patient. TCRdb took this table from immuneACCESS and kept in-frame rearrangements with V and J called. Such tables lack part of the clones; where checked against another copy, unresolved V genes explain under half of the gap, and the rest is unexplained. The V and J calls and clone size are taken from that table; D and trimming were inferred from the DNA. The sample has about 25,000 clones on record, around nine tenths of them singletons. The ten largest clones capture approximately 3% of the sample.

The research as a whole found: KLL-specific TRB repertoires were found to be diverse and largely private, with only one public clonotype, shared by two patients, identified among a few hundred unique sequences. Because the study covered only a single viral epitope, T cells targeting other Merkel cell polyomavirus epitopes were not captured. The small sample size of the study (n of about eleven patients) is a limitation. A higher intratumoral fraction of KLL-specific T cells (about 1.7-18% versus roughly 0-0.14%) was associated with significantly improved MCC-specific survival. A significant MCC-specific survival advantage (P = 0.0051) was associated with a greater number of unique KLL-specific clonotypes in tumors (roughly 5-110 vs 0-3).

This TCR was recovered from a man in his fifties or sixties with Merkel cell carcinoma. Material: lymph node tissue.

The nucleotides read TGTGCCAGCAGCCGTTCCGGGACTAGCGGGAGCAATGAGCAGTTCTTC. Translated, it gives CASSRSGTSGSNEQFF. The V and J genes are TRBV7-9 and TRBJ2-1; a stretch of 14 junction bases matches TRBD2. According to the germline V gene (reference sequence), CDR1 reads SEHNR and CDR2 reads FQNEAQ. The CDR3 goes from the cysteine to the phenylalanine over 16 residues. The retained sequence is limited to the CDR3, 48 bases, with the frame set at the first base. The germline V end is reduced by 5 bases and the J end by 6 bases; junction bases left unmatched: 6. The entire variable domain, with the stretches around the CDR3 drawn from the reference TRBV7-9 and TRBJ2-1 proteins, is DTGVSQNPRHKITKRGQNVTFRCDPISEHNRLYWYRQTLGQGPEFLTYFQNEAQLEKSRLLSDRFSAERPKGSFSTLEIQRTEQGDSAMYLCASSRSGTSGSNEQFFGPGTRLTVL.